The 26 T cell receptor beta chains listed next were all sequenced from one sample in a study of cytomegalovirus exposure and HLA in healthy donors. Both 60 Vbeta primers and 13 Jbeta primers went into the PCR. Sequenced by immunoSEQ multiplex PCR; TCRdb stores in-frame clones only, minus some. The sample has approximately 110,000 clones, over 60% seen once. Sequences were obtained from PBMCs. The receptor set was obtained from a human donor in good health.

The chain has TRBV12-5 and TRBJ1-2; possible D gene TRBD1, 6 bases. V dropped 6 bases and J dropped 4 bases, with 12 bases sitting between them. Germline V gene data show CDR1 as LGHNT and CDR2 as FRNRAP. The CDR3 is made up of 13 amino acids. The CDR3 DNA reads TGTGCTAGTGGCCCAGGGGAGCCCTATGGCTACACCTTC. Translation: CASGPGEPYGYTF.

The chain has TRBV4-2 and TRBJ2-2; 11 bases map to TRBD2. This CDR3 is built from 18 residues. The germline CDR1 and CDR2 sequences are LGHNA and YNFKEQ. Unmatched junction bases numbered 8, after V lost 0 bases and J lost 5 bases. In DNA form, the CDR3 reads TGTGCCAGCAGCCAAGATCTTAGCGGGAGGGGGAGAACCGGGGAGCTGTTTTTT. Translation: CASSQDLSGRGRTGELFF.

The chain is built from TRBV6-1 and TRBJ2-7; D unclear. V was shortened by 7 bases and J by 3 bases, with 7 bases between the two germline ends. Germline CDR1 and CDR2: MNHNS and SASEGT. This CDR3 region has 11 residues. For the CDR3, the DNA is TGTGCCAGCACCTCACTCTACGAGCAGTACTTC. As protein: CASTSLYEQYF.

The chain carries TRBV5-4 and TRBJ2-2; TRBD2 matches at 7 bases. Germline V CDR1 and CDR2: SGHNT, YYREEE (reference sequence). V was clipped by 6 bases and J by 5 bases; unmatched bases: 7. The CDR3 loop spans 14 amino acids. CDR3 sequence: CASTSRRETGELFF. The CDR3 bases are TGTGCCAGCACCTCCCGGCGGGAGACCGGGGAGCTGTTTTTT. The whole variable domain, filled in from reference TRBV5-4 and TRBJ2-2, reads ETGVTQSPTHLIKTRGQQVTLRCSSQSGHNTVSWYQQALGQGPQFIFQYYREEENGRGNFPPRFSGLQFPNYSSELNVNALELDDSALYLCASTSRRETGELFFGEGSRLTVL.

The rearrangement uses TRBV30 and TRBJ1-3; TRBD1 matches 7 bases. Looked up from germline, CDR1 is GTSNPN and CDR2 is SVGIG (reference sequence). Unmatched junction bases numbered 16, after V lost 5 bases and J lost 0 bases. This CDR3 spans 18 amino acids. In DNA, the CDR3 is TGTGCCTGGGGGAATGGGGGACAGTGTTGGGGCTCTGGAAACACCATATATTTT. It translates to CAWGNGGQCWGSGNTIYF.

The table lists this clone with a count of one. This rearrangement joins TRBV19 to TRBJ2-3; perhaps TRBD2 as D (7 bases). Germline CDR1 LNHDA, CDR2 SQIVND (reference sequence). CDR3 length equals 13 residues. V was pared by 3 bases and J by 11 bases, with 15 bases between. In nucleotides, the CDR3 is TGTGCCAGTAGTATCGGGGGGCGGGAGAGGCAGTATTTT. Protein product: CASSIGGRERQYF.

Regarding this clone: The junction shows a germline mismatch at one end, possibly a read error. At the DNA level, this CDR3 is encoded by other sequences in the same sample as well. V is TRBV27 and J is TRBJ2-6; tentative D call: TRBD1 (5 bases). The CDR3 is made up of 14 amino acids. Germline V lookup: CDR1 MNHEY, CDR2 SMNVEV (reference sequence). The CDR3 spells CASSSYSGANGLTF. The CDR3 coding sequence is TGTGCCAGCAGTTCATACTCTGGGGCCAACGGCCTGACTTTC.

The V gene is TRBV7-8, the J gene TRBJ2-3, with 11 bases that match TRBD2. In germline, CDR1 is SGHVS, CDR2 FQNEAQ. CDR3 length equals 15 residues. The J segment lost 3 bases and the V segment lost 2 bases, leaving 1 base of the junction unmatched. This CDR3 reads CASSLTSGRTDTQYF. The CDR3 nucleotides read TGTGCCAGCAGCTTAACTAGCGGGAGAACAGATACGCAGTATTTT.

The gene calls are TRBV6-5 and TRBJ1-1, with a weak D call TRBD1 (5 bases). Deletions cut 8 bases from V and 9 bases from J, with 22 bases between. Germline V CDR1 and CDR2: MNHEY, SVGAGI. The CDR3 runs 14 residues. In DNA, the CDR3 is TGTGCCAGCTCCCCCCCGGGGGGAGCTTATAAAGCTTTCTTT. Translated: CASSPPGGAYKAFF.

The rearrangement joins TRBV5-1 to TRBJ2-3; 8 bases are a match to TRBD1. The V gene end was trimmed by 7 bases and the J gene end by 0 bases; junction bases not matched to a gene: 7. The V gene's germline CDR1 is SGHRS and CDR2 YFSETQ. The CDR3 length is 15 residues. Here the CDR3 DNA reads TGCGCCAGCGGCGGACAGGGCTTTAGCACAGATACGCAGTATTTT. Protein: CASGGQGFSTDTQYF.

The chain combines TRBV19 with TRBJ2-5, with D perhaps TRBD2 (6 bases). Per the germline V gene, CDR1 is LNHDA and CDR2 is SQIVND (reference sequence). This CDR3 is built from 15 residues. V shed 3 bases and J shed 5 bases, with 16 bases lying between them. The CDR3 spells CASSMVSGRGETQYF. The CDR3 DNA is TGTGCCAGTAGTATGGTATCGGGCCGGGGGGAGACCCAGTACTTC.

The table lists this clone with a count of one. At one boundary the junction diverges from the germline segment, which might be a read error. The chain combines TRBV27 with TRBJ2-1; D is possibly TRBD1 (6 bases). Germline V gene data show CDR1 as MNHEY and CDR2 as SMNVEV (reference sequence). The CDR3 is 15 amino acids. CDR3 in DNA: TGTGCCAGCAGCTTATCTAGTCCCGGGACACCTGTCCGGTTCTTC. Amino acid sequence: CASSLSSPGTPVRFF.

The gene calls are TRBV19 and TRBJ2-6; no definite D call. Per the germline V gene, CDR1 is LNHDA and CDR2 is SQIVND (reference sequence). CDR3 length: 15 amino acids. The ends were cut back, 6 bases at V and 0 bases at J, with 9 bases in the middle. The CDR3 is CASRTESSGANVLTF. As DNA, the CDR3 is TGTGCCAGTAGGACTGAGAGCTCTGGGGCCAACGTCCTGACTTTC.

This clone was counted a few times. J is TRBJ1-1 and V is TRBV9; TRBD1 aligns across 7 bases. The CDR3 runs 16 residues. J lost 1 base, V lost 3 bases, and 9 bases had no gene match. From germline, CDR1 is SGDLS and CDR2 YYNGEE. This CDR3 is CASSAPTGSRNTEAFF. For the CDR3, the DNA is TGTGCCAGCAGCGCTCCGACAGGGTCCCGGAACACTGAAGCTTTCTTT.

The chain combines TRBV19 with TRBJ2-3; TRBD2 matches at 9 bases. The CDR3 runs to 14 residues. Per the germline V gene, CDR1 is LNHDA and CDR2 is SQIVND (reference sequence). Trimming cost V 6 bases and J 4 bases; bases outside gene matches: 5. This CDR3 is CASRPREGADTQYF. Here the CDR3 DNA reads TGTGCCAGTAGGCCGCGGGAGGGAGCAGATACGCAGTATTTT.

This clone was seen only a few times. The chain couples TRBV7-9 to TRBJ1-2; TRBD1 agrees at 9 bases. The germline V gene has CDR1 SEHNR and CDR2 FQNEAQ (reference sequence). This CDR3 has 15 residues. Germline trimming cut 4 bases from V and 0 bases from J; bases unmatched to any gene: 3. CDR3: CASSYDRGTNYGYTF. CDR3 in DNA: TGTGCCAGCAGCTACGACAGGGGGACTAACTATGGCTACACCTTC.

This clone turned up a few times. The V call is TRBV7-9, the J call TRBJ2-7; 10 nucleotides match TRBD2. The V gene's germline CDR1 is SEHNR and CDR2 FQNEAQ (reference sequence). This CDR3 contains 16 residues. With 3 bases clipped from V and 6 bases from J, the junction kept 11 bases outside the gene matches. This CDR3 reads CASSFRVSSGRGEQYF. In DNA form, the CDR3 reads TGTGCCAGCAGCTTCCGGGTTTCCAGCGGGAGGGGCGAGCAGTACTTC. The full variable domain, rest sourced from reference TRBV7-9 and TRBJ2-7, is DTGVSQNPRHKITKRGQNVTFRCDPISEHNRLYWYRQTLGQGPEFLTYFQNEAQLEKSRLLSDRFSAERPKGSFSTLEIQRTEQGDSAMYLCASSFRVSSGRGEQYFGPGTRLTVT.

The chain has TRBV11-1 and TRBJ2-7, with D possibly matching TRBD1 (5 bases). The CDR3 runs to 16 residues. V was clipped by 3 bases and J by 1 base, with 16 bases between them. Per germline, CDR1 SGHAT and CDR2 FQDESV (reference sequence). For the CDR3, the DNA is TGTGCCAGCAGCTTCCACGGGCCCCAGGGATCCTACGAGCAGTACTTC. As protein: CASSFHGPQGSYEQYF.

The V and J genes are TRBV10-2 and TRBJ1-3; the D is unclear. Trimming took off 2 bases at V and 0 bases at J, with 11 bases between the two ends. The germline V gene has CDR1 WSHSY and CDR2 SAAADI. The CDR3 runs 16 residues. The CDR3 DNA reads TGCGCCAGCAGTGAGAAGGGAGGGAGCTCTGGAAACACCATATATTTT. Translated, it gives CASSEKGGSSGNTIYF.

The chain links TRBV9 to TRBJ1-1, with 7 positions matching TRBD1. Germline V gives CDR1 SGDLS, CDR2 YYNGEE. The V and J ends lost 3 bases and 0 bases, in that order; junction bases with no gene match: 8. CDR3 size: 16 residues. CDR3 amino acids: CASSGPTGLMNTEAFF. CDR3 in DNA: TGTGCCAGCAGCGGACCGACAGGGCTCATGAACACTGAAGCTTTCTTT.

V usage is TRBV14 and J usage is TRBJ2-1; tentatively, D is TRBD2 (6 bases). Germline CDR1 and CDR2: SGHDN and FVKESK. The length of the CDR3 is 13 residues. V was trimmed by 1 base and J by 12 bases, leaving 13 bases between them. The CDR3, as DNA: TGTGCCAGCAGCCAAGCCCCAGGGACTTCGCAGTTCTTC. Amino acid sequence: CASSQAPGTSQFF.

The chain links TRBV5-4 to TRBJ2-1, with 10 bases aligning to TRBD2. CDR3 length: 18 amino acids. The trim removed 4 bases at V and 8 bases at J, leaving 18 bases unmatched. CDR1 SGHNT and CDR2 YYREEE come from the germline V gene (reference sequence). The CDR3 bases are TGTGCCAGCAGCGATGAGGTCCCCGGGCTAGCGGGAGCCGATGAGCAGTTCTTC. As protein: CASSDEVPGLAGADEQFF.

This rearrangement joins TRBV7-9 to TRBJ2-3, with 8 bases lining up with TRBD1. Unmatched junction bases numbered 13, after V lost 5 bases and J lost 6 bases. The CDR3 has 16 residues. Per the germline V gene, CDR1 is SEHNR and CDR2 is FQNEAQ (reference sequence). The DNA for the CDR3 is TGTGCCAGCAGCCCCTCGGAGGGACAGGCTGCGGATACGCAGTATTTT. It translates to CASSPSEGQAADTQYF.

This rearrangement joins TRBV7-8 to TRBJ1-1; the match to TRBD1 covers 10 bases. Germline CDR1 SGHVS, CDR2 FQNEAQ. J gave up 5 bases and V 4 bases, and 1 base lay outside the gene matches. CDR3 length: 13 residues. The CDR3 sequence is CASSWGQGTEAFF. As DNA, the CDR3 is TGTGCCAGCAGCTGGGGACAGGGGACTGAAGCTTTCTTT.

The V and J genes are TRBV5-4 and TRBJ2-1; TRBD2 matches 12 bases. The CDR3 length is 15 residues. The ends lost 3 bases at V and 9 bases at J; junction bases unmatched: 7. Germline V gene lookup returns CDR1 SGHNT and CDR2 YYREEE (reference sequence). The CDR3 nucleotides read TGTGCCAGCAGCTCCAGACTAGCGGGAGTTATTGAGCAGTTCTTC. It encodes CASSSRLAGVIEQFF.

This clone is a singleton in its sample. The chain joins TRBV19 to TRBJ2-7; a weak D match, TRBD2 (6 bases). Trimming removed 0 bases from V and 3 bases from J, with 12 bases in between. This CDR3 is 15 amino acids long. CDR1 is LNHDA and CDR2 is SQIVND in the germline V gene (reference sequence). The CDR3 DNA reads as TGTGCCAGTAGTATAGATGCTAGCGCCAACTACGAGCAGTACTTC. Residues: CASSIDASANYEQYF.